This TCR beta chain comes out of a study of cytomegalovirus exposure and HLA in healthy donors. With 5 bases removed from V and 1 base from J, the gap between germline ends came to 9 bases. Looked up from germline, CDR1 is SGHVS and CDR2 is FQNEAQ. The CDR3 is 13 residues long. PCR primers comprised 60 Vbeta and 13 Jbeta primers. Only in-frame clones appear in the TCRdb table, and some are missing; sequencing was by immunoSEQ multiplex PCR. Of some 160,000 clones in the sample, roughly 80% were seen once. This sequence was found in a male donor in good health and CMV-seronegative. The material sequenced was PBMCs. J is TRBJ2-7 and V is TRBV7-8; maybe TRBD1 (6 bases). Written as DNA, the CDR3 is TGTGCCAGCAGCCAGGGGCGATCCTACGAGCAGTACTTC. Encoded protein: CASSQGRSYEQYF.